This TCR beta chain was identified in a study of shared T cell receptors in the human thymus. The CDR3 consists of 17 residues. V gave up 1 base and J gave up 1 base, with 11 bases separating them. The germline V gene has CDR1 LGHNA and CDR2 YNFKEQ. Measured with immunoSEQ multiplex PCR; TCRdb has only the in-frame clones, and not every one. Found here are 600,000 to 900,000 clones, over 75% of them singletons; the top ten hold more than 0.01%. The data also belong to a second study, concerning human thymus T cells.

The chain employs TRBV4-2 and TRBJ1-6; a weak D match, TRBD1 (5 bases). Sequencing was performed on thymocytes. The TCR comes from a girl under three years old with a congenital heart defect. As DNA, the CDR3 is TGTGCCAGCAGCCAAGGGCCGGGGGGGTCCTATAATTCACCCCTCCACTTT. Its translation is CASSQGPGGSYNSPLHF.